The next 25 T cell receptor beta chains were all read from a single sample in a study of cytomegalovirus exposure and HLA in healthy donors. PCR amplification relied on 60 Vbeta primers (plus 13 Jbeta primers). Data came from immunoSEQ multiplex PCR; TCRdb stores just in-frame clones and leaves some out. Among about 190,000 clones listed, about 85% were seen once. Sequenced sample: PBMCs. These receptors were collected from a man aged 50 or older in good health and CMV-seronegative.

The genes are TRBV2 and TRBJ2-3; 8 bases agree with TRBD2. Trimming removed 7 bases from V and 4 bases from J; junction bases left unmatched: 13. The CDR3 totals 16 residues. The V gene's germline CDR1 is SNHLY and CDR2 FYNNEI. The CDR3 nucleotides are TGTGCCAGCAAAAGCGGGGGTCACCGCGTCGCAGATACGCAGTATTTT. Encoded protein: CASKSGGHRVADTQYF.

CDR3 DNA: TGTGCCAGCAGCGTAGGACAAAGGACTGAAGCTTTCTTT. Translated, it gives CASSVGQRTEAFF. The genes are TRBV2 and TRBJ1-1, with TRBD1 as a possible D gene (5 bases). V lost 6 bases to trimming and J lost 5 bases, with 13 bases between them. CDR1 is SNHLY, CDR2 FYNNEI, per germline. The CDR3 is 13 residues long.

This sequence joins TRBV23-1 and TRBJ1-5; D possibly corresponds to TRBD1 (6 bases). TRBV23-1 is placed among ORFs of uncertain function. CDR3 length: 17 amino acids. V was shortened by 0 bases and J by 0 bases, with 12 bases between the two germline ends. CDR3 DNA sequence: TGCGCCAGCAGTCAATCACACGGCAGGGGTAGCAATCAGCCCCAGCATTTT. This gives the protein CASSQSHGRGSNQPQHF.

The chain combines TRBV9 with TRBJ1-1; D remains ambiguous. The CDR3 contains 15 residues. Deletions cut 4 bases from V and 4 bases from J, with 17 bases between. From germline, CDR1 is SGDLS and CDR2 YYNGEE. The CDR3 spells CASSPDGEMSTEAFF. The CDR3 DNA reads TGTGCCAGCAGCCCCGATGGGGAGATGAGCACTGAAGCTTTCTTT.

The chain has TRBV4-2 and TRBJ2-7; the D is unclear. V was pared by 1 base and J by 3 bases, with 10 bases between. This CDR3 comprises 14 residues. The germline V gene has CDR1 LGHNA and CDR2 YNFKEQ. CDR3 bases: TGTGCCAGCAGCCAAGGAGAGGCACTCTACGAGCAGTACTTC. Its translation: CASSQGEALYEQYF.

The V gene is TRBV9, the J gene TRBJ2-2; TRBD1 aligns across 9 bases. From germline, CDR1 is SGDLS and CDR2 YYNGEE. The CDR3 loop spans 15 amino acids. Trimming removed 3 bases from V and 7 bases from J; junction bases left unmatched: 7. The CDR3 DNA reads TGTGCCAGCAGCGCGCCGGGACAGGGAATCGGGGAGCTGTTTTTT. This encodes CASSAPGQGIGELFF.

The chain is built from TRBV27 and TRBJ1-2; 7 nucleotides line up with TRBD1. The CDR3 consists of 17 residues. Trimming removed 5 bases from V and 0 bases from J; junction bases left unmatched: 12. The germline V gene has CDR1 MNHEY and CDR2 SMNVEV (reference sequence). The CDR3 loop reads CASSPGQTYFTNYGYTF. Written as DNA, the CDR3 is TGTGCCAGCAGTCCGGGACAGACGTATTTTACTAACTATGGCTACACCTTC.

The chain links TRBV4-3 to TRBJ2-3, with no clear D. CDR1 LGHNA and CDR2 YSLEER come from the germline V gene. The CDR3 is made up of 15 amino acids. The V end was cut by 1 base, the J end by 0 bases, with 8 bases between. CDR3 bases: TGCGCCAGCAGCCAAGTGGGCGCTAGCACAGATACGCAGTATTTT. It translates to CASSQVGASTDTQYF.

This clone appeared a single time. The chain links TRBV5-6 to TRBJ1-1; 10 nucleotides match TRBD1. CDR1 and CDR2 from the germline V gene are SGHDT and YYEEEE. This CDR3 contains 15 residues. J gave up 9 bases and V 1 base, and 9 bases lay outside the gene matches. This chain's CDR3 is CASSLSGQGELQAFF. The CDR3 DNA reads TGTGCCAGCAGCTTGAGCGGACAGGGGGAATTACAAGCTTTCTTT.

The chain is built from TRBV7-8 and TRBJ1-1; D possibly corresponds to TRBD1 (6 bases). Germline V gives CDR1 SGHVS, CDR2 FQNEAQ. Trimming cost V 4 bases and J 11 bases, with 17 bases left between them. This CDR3 contains 13 residues. CDR3 region: CASSSAGATDAFF. The CDR3 coding sequence is TGTGCCAGCAGCTCTGCGGGGGCCACGGACGCTTTCTTT.

The J gene is TRBJ1-2, the V gene TRBV5-1, with D possibly TRBD1 on 6 matching bases. The germline V and J ends were trimmed by 4 bases and 0 bases, with 13 bases remaining between them. Germline V gene lookup returns CDR1 SGHRS and CDR2 YFSETQ. The CDR3 sequence is 15 residues long. CDR3 sequence reads: CASSGTQPSNYGYTF. In DNA, the CDR3 is TGCGCCAGCAGCGGGACACAGCCTTCTAACTATGGCTACACCTTC.

The table lists this clone with a few counts. The gene calls are TRBV6-6 and TRBJ2-5; perhaps TRBD2 as D (6 bases). V lost 5 bases, J lost 5 bases, and 21 bases lay in between. Germline values: CDR1 MNHNY, CDR2 SVGAGI (reference sequence). The CDR3 contains 16 residues. In DNA, the CDR3 is TGTGCCAGCAGTCCCTCCGGGCTCCCGGCGGGGGAGACCCAGTACTTC. As protein: CASSPSGLPAGETQYF.

The V call is TRBV5-1, the J call TRBJ2-3; D is uncertain. Germline CDR1 reads SGHRS; CDR2 reads YFSETQ. With 6 bases removed from V and 6 bases from J, the gap between germline ends came to 11 bases. The CDR3 sequence is 12 residues long. Written as DNA, the CDR3 is TGCGCCAGCACCGATCGAGCGGATACGCAGTATTTT. The encoded protein is CASTDRADTQYF. Filled out from reference TRBV5-1 and TRBJ2-3, the complete variable domain reads KAGVTQTPRYLIKTRGQQVTLSCSPISGHRSVSWYQQTPGQGLQFLFEYFSETQRNKGNFPGRFSGRQFSNSRSEMNVSTLELGDSALYLCASTDRADTQYFGPGTRLTVL.

This clone occurred once. This chain connects TRBV7-9 to TRBJ2-7, with TRBD2 as a possible D gene (5 bases). The CDR3 sequence is 13 residues long. V lost 2 bases to trimming and J lost 3 bases, with 8 bases between them. Germline CDR1 and CDR2: SEHNR and FQNEAQ (reference sequence). CDR3 in amino acids: CASSLSSGYEQYF. In nucleotides, the CDR3 is TGTGCCAGCAGCTTAAGCAGCGGCTACGAGCAGTACTTC.

On this clone: Other DNA sequences in the sample encode the same CDR3. This chain joins TRBV5-8 and TRBJ1-6; D might be TRBD1 (5 bases). V was pared by 3 bases and J by 14 bases, with 12 bases between. This CDR3 has 12 residues. The germline gives CDR1 SGHTS, CDR2 YDEGEE. CDR3 coding DNA: TGTGCCAGCAGCTCTAGAAGGACAACCCTCCACTTT. Residues: CASSSRRTTLHF.

Comment on this clone: Sequence at one end of the junction differs from germline and may be a read error. The chain links TRBV5-6 to TRBJ2-5, with D uncertain. The CDR3 is 11 amino acids. Germline-derived CDR1 and CDR2 are SGHDT and YYEEEE. The CDR3 coding sequence is TGTGCCAGCAACTTGGGCCCGAGCCAGTACTTC. Protein sequence: CASNLGPSQYF.

The chain has TRBV18 and TRBJ2-1, with 7 bases identical to TRBD2. J gave up 0 bases and V 1 base, and 6 bases lay outside the gene matches. This CDR3 is 17 amino acids long. Germline-derived CDR1 and CDR2 are KGHSH and LQKENI. The CDR3 DNA sequence: TGTGCCAGCTCACCACGTAAGCGGGGATCCTCCTACAATGAGCAGTTCTTC. This gives the protein CASSPRKRGSSYNEQFF.

This clone came up a few times. The chain couples TRBV2 to TRBJ2-6, with TRBD1 matching over 7 bases. Germline V gene sequence: CDR1 SNHLY, CDR2 FYNNEI. The CDR3 has 17 amino acids. Trimming cost V 4 bases and J 3 bases; bases outside gene matches: 9. CDR3 region: CASSADRAGFGANVLTF. CDR3 DNA sequence: TGTGCCAGCAGTGCTGACAGGGCAGGGTTTGGGGCCAACGTCCTGACTTTC.

The CDR3 DNA is TGTGCCAGCACGGACAGCTCCTACAATGAGCAGTTCTTC. Translating gives CASTDSSYNEQFF. The rearrangement uses TRBV2 and TRBJ2-1; a weak D match, TRBD1 (6 bases). CDR3 size: 13 residues. V dropped 7 bases and J dropped 0 bases, with 7 bases sitting between them. Germline CDR1 reads SNHLY; CDR2 reads FYNNEI. Full variable domain (remainder filled in from reference TRBV2 and TRBJ2-1): EPEVTQTPSHQVTQMGQEVILRCVPISNHLYFYWYRQILGQKVEFLVSFYNNEISEKSEIFDDQFSVERPDGSNFTLKIRSTKLEDSAMYFCASTDSSYNEQFFGPGTRLTVL.

This chain links TRBV4-3 with TRBJ2-2; 8 bases fit TRBD1. Losses at the gene ends were 3 bases for V and 4 bases for J; bases not matched to a gene: 4. The CDR3 contains 15 residues. Germline-derived CDR1 and CDR2 are LGHNA and YSLEER. In DNA form, the CDR3 reads TGCGCCAGCAGCCAGCAGGGGGCGCCCACCGGGGAGCTGTTTTTT. It specifies CASSQQGAPTGELFF.

This clone was counted a few times. The chain combines TRBV7-9 with TRBJ1-2, with 8 nucleotides matching TRBD1. Germline V gene data show CDR1 as SEHNR and CDR2 as FQNEAQ (reference sequence). This CDR3 is 17 amino acids long. Unmatched junction bases numbered 8, after V lost 2 bases and J lost 0 bases. The CDR3: CASSLRGTGRANYGYTF. The CDR3 bases are TGTGCCAGCAGCTTAAGAGGGACAGGACGAGCTAACTATGGCTACACCTTC.

V is TRBV21-1 and J is TRBJ1-2; the listed D gene, TRBD1, was not tested against the DNA. TRBV21-1 is an annotated pseudogene. This CDR3 contains 15 residues. CDR3 amino acids: CASSKAQAVNYGYTF. The CDR3 nucleotides are TGTGCCAGCAGCAAAGCGCAGGCAGTTAACTATGGCTACACCTTC.

The J gene is TRBJ1-1, the V gene TRBV7-2; 7 bases line up with TRBD1. The CDR3 extends over 14 amino acids. Trimming removed 6 bases from V and 1 base from J; junction bases left unmatched: 5. Per germline, CDR1 SGHTA and CDR2 FQGNSA. The DNA of the CDR3 is TGTGCCAGCAGATCGGACAGGACGAACACTGAAGCTTTCTTT. This encodes CASRSDRTNTEAFF. Combining the CDR3 with reference TRBV7-2 and TRBJ1-1 gives the whole variable domain GAGVSQSPSNKVTEKGKDVELRCDPISGHTALYWYRQSLGQGLEFLIYFQGNSAPDKSGLPSDRFSAERTGGSVSTLTIQRTQQEDSAVYLCASRSDRTNTEAFFGQGTRLTVV.

This chain uses TRBV5-1 with TRBJ1-4; possibly TRBD1 for D (6 bases). CDR1 is SGHRS and CDR2 is YFSETQ in the germline V gene. The V end was cut by 4 bases, the J end by 8 bases, with 18 bases between. The CDR3 loop spans 15 amino acids. CDR3 amino acids: CASSRQQGGNEKLFF. The CDR3 coding sequence is TGCGCCAGCAGCCGACAACAGGGTGGGAACGAAAAACTGTTTTTT. The whole variable domain, remainder taken from reference TRBV5-1 and TRBJ1-4, is KAGVTQTPRYLIKTRGQQVTLSCSPISGHRSVSWYQQTPGQGLQFLFEYFSETQRNKGNFPGRFSGRQFSNSRSEMNVSTLELGDSALYLCASSRQQGGNEKLFFGSGTQLSVL.

The chain joins TRBV5-1 to TRBJ2-4; TRBD1 aligns across 11 bases. Germline CDR1 reads SGHRS; CDR2 reads YFSETQ. Trimming cost V 4 bases and J 7 bases; bases outside gene matches: 4. CDR3 size: 14 residues. The CDR3 nucleotides are TGCGCCAGCAGCCCGGGACAGGGGGTTAACATTCAGTACTTC. It encodes CASSPGQGVNIQYF.